This TCR beta chain was identified during a study of blood T cell repertoires in COVID-19. In the study overall: Acute and convalescent COVID-19 samples came from the United States, Italy and Spain.

This CDR3 is built from 10 residues. Trimming removed 6 bases from V and 10 bases from J, with 7 bases in between. TCRdb keeps only in-frame clones here, not all; method: immunoSEQ multiplex PCR. The table lists about 200,000 clones, 70% to 90% of them singletons. The chain carries TRBV12-3 or TRBV12-4 and TRBJ2-1; D call uncertain. The receptor's source is a man aged 45 to 65 with COVID-19, enrolled during active disease. Sequenced material: peripheral blood. DNA of the CDR3: TGTGCCAGCAGAACCGGGGAGCAGTTCTTC. Protein sequence: CASRTGEQFF.